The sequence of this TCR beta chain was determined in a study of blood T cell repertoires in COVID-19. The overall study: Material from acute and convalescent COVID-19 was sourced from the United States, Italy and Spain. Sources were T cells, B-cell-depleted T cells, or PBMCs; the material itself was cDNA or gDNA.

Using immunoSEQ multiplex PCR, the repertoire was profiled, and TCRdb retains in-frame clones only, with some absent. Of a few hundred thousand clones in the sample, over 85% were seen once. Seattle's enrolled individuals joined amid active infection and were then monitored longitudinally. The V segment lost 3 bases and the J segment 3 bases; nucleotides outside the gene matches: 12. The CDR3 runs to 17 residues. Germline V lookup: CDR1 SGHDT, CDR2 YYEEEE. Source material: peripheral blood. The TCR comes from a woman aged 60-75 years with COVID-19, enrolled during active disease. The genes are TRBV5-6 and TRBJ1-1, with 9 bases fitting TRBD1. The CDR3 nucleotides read TGTGCCAGCAGCTCCTGGGACAGGGCCACATTTGACACTGAAGCTTTCTTT. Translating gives CASSSWDRATFDTEAFF.